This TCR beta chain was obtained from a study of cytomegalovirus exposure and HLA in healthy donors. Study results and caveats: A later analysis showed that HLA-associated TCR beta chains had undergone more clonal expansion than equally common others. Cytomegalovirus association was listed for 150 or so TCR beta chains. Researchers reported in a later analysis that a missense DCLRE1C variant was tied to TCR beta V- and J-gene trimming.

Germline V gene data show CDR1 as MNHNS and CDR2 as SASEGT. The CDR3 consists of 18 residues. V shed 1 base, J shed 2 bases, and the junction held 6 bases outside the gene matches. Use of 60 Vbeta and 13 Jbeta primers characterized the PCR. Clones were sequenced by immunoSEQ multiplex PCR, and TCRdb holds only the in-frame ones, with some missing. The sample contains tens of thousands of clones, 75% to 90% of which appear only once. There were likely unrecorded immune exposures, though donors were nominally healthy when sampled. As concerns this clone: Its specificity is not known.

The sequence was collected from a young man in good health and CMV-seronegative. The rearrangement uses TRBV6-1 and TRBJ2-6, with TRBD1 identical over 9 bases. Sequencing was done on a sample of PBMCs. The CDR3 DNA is TGTGCCAGCAGTGAAGAGGGGACAGGGATTACTGGGGCCAACGTCCTGACTTTC. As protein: CASSEEGTGITGANVLTF.